This T cell receptor (beta chain) was captured by sequencing in a study of Tregs in tolerant kidney transplant recipients. Looking at the study overall: Mixed chimerism was transient after nonmyeloablative marrow transplants from related graft donors.

Unstimulated Tregs (CD4+CD25+CD127-) and CD4+CD25- non-Tregs were sorted from PBMCs. Data came from immunoSEQ multiplex PCR; TCRdb stores just in-frame clones and leaves some out. This table has about 100,000 clones, under 95% appearing once. In regard to this clone: Its antigen is not identified.

This CDR3 comprises 15 residues. Trimming stripped 6 bases from V and 3 bases from J, with 15 bases between. CDR1 MNHEY and CDR2 SVGAGI come from the germline V gene. Broader study findings: Antigen-driven expansion was suggested because donor-specific Tregs expanded more than all Tregs in tolerant patients. The small number of patients limits these findings pending further validation.

The chain combines TRBV6-5 with TRBJ1-3, with D hard to call. The sample here was CD4+ T cells from blood, taken before the transplant. The TCR sequence derives from a human donor who received a combined kidney and bone marrow transplant. CDR3 residues: CASRTNYGLGNTIYF. For the CDR3, the DNA is TGTGCCAGCAGAACGAATTATGGACTTGGAAACACCATATATTTT.